What follows describes a single T cell receptor beta chain. Its specificity is unknown. Sequencing was performed with immunoSEQ multiplex PCR; in TCRdb, only in-frame clones are kept and a portion is missing. The repertoire holds tens of thousands of clones, with about 79% as singletons. The record originates from a study of memory CD4+ T cells and cytomegalovirus serostatus. Study details: Of the healthy Belgian adults, 9 were CMV seropositive and approximately 25 seronegative.

Overall study results and limits: Each of approximately 73 CMV-associated TCRbeta sequences occurred in one to five individuals.

Germline CDR1 and CDR2: SNHLY and FYNNEI. Trimming removed 7 bases at V and 2 bases at J, with 4 bases between. The CDR3 runs to 11 residues. Single viable CD3+CD4+CD8-CD45RO+ cells were sorted as the memory CD4+ T cells. Serostatus was set by detecting CMV pp150, pp28, p38, p52 IgG. The sequenced material came from memory CD4+ T cells from blood. The sequence was obtained from an adult in good health and CMV-seronegative. J is TRBJ2-3 and V is TRBV2; D is unclear. CDR3 region: CASKVTDTQYF. In nucleotides, the CDR3 is TGTGCCAGCAAAGTCACAGATACGCAGTATTTT.